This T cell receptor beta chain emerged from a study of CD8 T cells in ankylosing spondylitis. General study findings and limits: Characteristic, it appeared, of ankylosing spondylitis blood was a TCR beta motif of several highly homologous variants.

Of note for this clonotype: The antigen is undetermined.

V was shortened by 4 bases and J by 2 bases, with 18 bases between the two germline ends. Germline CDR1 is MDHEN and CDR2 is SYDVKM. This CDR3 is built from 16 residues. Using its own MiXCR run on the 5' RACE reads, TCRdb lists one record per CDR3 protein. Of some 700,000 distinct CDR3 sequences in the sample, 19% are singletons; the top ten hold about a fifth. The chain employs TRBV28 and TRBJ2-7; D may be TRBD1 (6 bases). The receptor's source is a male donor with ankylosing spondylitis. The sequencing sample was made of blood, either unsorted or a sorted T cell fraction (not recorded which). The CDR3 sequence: CASSSELDRLPYEQYF. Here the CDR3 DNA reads TGTGCCAGCAGTTCCGAGCTGGACAGACTACCCTACGAGCAGTACTTC.